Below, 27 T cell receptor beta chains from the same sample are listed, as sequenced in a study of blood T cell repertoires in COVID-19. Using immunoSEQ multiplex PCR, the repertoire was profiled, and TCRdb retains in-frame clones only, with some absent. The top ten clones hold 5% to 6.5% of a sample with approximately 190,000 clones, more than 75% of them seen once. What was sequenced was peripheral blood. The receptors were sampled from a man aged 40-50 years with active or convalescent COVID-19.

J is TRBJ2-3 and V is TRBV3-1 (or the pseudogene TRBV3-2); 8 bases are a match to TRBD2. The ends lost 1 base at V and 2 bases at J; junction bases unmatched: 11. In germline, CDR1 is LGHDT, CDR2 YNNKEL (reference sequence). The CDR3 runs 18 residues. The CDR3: CASSQVSGGRTNTDTQYF. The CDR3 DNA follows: TGTGCCAGCAGCCAAGTCAGCGGGGGCCGTACGAACACAGATACGCAGTATTTT.

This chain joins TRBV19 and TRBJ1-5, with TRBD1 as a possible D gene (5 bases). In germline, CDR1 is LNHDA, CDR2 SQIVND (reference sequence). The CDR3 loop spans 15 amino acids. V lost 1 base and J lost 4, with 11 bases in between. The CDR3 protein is CASSIGAGFNQPQHF. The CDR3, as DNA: TGTGCCAGTAGTATAGGCGCAGGGTTTAATCAGCCCCAGCATTTT.

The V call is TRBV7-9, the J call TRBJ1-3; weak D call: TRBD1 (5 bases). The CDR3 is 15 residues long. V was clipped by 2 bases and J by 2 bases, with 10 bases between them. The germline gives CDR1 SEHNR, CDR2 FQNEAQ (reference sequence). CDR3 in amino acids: CASSLIRVAGNTIYF. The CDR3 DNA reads TGTGCCAGCAGCTTAATCAGGGTGGCTGGAAACACCATATATTTT.

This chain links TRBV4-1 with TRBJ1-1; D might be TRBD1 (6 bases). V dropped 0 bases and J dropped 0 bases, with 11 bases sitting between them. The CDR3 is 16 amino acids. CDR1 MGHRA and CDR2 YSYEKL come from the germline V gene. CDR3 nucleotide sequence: TGCGCCAGCAGCCAAGAGGTTACAGGGATGAACACTGAAGCTTTCTTT. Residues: CASSQEVTGMNTEAFF.

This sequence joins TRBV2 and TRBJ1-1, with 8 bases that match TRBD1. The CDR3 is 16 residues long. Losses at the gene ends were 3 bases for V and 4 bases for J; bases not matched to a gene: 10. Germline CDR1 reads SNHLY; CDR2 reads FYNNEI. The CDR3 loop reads CASSESVAGGRTEAFF. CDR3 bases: TGTGCCAGCAGTGAGTCGGTCGCAGGGGGCCGCACTGAAGCTTTCTTT.

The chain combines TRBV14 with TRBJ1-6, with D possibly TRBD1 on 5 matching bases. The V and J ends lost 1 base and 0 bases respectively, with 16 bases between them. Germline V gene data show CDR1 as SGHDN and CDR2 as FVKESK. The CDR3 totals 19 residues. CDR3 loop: CASSQGLGPRSSYNSPLHF. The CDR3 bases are TGTGCCAGCAGCCAAGGCTTGGGGCCGCGGAGCTCCTATAATTCACCCCTCCACTTT.

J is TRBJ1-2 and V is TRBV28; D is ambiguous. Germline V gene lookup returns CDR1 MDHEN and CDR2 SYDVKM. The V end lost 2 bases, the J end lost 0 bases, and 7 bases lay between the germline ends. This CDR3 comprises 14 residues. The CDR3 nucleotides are TGTGCCAGCAGTTTACGACAAACTAACTATGGCTACACCTTC. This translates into CASSLRQTNYGYTF.

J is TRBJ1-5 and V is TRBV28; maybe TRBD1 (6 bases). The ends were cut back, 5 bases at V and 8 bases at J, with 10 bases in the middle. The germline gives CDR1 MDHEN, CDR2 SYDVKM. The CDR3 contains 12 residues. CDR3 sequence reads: CASSRGGEPQHF. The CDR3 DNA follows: TGTGCCAGCAGTCGAGGGGGAGAGCCCCAGCATTTT.

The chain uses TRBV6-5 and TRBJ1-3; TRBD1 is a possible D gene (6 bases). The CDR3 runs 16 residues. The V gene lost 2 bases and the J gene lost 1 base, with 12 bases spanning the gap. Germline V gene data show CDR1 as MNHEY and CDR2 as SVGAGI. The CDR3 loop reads CASSYTDTGSGNTIYF. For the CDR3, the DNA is TGTGCCAGCAGTTACACTGACACAGGGTCTGGAAACACCATATATTTT.

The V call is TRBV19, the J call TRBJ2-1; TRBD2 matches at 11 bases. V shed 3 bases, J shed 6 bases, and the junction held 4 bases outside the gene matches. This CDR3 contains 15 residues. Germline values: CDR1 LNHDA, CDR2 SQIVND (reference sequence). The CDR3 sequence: CASSIMLAGGNEQFF. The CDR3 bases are TGTGCCAGTAGTATTATGCTAGCGGGGGGCAATGAGCAGTTCTTC.

The CDR3 sequence: CASSQVDSDYGYTF. The CDR3 DNA reads TGTGCCAGCAGCCAAGTAGACAGTGACTATGGCTACACCTTC. This chain connects TRBV3-1 (or the pseudogene TRBV3-2) to TRBJ1-2; a possible D gene is TRBD1 (5 bases). Germline values: CDR1 LGHDT, CDR2 YNNKEL (reference sequence). This CDR3 is built from 14 residues. The ends were cut back, 1 base at V and 3 bases at J, with 9 bases in the middle.

The CDR3 is CASSASTGGNSYEQYF. The CDR3 DNA sequence: TGTGCCAGTAGTGCCTCGACAGGGGGCAACTCCTACGAGCAGTACTTC. The chain uses TRBV19 and TRBJ2-7, with 10 bases identical to TRBD1. Trimming took 5 bases from V and 0 from J; bases not matched to a gene: 7. CDR3 length equals 16 residues. Germline V gives CDR1 LNHDA, CDR2 SQIVND (reference sequence).

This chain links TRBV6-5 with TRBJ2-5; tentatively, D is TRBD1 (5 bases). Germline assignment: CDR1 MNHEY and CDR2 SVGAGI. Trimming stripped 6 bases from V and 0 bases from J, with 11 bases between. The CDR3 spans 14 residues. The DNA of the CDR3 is TGTGCCAGCAGCCAAACAGGCAACCAAGAGACCCAGTACTTC. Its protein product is CASSQTGNQETQYF.

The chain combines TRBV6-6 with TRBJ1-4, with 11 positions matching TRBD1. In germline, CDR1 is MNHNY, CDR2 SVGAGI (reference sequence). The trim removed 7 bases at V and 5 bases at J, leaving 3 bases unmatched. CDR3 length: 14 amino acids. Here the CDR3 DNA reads TGTGCCAGCAACCGGGACAGGGGGAATGAAAAACTGTTTTTT. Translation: CASNRDRGNEKLFF.

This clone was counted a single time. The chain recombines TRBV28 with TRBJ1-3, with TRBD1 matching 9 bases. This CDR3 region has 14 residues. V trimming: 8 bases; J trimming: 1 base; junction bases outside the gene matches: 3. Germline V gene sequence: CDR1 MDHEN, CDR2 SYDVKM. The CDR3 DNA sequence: TGTGCCAGCCTGACAGGGGGATCTGGAAACACCATATATTTT. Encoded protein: CASLTGGSGNTIYF. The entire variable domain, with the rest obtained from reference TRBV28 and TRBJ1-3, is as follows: DVKVTQSSRYLVKRTGEKVFLECVQDMDHENMFWYRQDPGLGLRLIYFSYDVKMKEKGDIPEGYSVSREKKERFSLILESASTNQTSMYLCASLTGGSGNTIYFGEGSWLTVV.

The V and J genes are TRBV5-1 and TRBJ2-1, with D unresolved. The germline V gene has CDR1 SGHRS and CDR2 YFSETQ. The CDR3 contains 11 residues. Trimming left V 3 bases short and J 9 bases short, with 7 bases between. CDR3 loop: CASSSEVEQFF. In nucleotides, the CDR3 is TGCGCCAGCAGCTCTGAGGTTGAGCAGTTCTTC.

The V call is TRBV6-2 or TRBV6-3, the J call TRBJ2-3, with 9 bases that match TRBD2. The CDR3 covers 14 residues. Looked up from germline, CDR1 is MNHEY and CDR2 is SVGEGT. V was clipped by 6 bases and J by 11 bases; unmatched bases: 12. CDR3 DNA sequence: TGTGCCAGCAGCCCCACCGTAGCGGGGGCAGGGCAGTATTTT. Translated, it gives CASSPTVAGAGQYF.

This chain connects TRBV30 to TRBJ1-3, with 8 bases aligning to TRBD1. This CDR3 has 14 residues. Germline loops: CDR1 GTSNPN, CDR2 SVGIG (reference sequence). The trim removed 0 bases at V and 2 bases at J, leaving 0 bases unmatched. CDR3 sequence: CAWSVQGAGNTIYF. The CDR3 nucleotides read TGTGCCTGGAGTGTACAGGGGGCTGGAAACACCATATATTTT.

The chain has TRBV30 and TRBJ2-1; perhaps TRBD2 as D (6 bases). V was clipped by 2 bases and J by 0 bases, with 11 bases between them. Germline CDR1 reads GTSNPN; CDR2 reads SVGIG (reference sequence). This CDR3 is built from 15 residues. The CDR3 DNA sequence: TGTGCCTGGAGTCCCGGGGGACGCTCCTACAATGAGCAGTTCTTC. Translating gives CAWSPGGRSYNEQFF.

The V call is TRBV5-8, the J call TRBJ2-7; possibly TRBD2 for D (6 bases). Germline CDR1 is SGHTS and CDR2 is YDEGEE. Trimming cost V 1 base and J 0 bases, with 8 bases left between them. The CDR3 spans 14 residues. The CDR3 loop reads CASSLSGSSYEQYF. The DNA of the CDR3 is TGTGCCAGCAGCTTGTCCGGGAGCTCCTACGAGCAGTACTTC.

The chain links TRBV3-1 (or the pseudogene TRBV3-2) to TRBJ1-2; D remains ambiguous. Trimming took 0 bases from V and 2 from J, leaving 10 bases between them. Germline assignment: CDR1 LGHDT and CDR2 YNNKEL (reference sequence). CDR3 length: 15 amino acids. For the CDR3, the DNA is TGTGCCAGCAGCCAAGATACACGGGTGAACTATGGCTACACCTTC. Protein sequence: CASSQDTRVNYGYTF.

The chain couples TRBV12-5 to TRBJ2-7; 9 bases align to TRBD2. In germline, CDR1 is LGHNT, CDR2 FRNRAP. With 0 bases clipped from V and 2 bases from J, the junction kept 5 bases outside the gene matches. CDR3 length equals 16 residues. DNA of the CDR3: TGTGCTAGTGGTTTGGTACTGTCTAGCGGGACCTACGAGCAGTACTTC. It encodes CASGLVLSSGTYEQYF.

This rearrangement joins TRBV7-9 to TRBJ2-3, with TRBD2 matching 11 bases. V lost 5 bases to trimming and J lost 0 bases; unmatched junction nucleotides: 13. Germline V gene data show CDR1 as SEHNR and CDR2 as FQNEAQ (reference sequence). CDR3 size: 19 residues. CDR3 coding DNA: TGTGCCAGCAGCCGCTGGTTAGCGGGGGGGAATTCAAGCACAGATACGCAGTATTTT. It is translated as CASSRWLAGGNSSTDTQYF.

CDR3 sequence: CATSDPLDSQNTGELFF. The CDR3 nucleotides read TGTGCCACCAGTGACCCCCTGGACAGCCAAAACACCGGGGAGCTGTTTTTT. The V gene is TRBV24-1, the J gene TRBJ2-2; a possible D gene is TRBD1 (6 bases). The V and J ends lost 4 bases and 2 bases respectively, with 16 bases between them. The germline CDR1 and CDR2 sequences are KGHDR and SFDVKD. The CDR3 is made up of 17 amino acids.

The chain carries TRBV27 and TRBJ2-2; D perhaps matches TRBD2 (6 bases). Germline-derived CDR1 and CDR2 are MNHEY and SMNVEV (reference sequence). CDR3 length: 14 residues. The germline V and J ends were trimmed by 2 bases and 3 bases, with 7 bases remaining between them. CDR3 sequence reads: CASSLGGDTGELFF. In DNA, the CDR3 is TGTGCCAGCAGTTTAGGAGGGGACACCGGGGAGCTGTTTTTT.

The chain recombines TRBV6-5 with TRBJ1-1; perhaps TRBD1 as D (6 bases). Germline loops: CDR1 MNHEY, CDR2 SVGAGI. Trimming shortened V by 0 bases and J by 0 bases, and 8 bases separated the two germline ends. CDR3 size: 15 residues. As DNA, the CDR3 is TGTGCCAGCAGTTACTCTAGGGGGATGAACACTGAAGCTTTCTTT. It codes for CASSYSRGMNTEAFF.

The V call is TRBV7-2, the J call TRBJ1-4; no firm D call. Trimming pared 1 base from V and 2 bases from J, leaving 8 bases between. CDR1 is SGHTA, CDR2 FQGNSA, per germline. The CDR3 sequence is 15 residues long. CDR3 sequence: CASSLVYFTNEKLFF. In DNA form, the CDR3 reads TGTGCCAGCAGCTTAGTTTACTTCACTAATGAAAAACTGTTTTTT.